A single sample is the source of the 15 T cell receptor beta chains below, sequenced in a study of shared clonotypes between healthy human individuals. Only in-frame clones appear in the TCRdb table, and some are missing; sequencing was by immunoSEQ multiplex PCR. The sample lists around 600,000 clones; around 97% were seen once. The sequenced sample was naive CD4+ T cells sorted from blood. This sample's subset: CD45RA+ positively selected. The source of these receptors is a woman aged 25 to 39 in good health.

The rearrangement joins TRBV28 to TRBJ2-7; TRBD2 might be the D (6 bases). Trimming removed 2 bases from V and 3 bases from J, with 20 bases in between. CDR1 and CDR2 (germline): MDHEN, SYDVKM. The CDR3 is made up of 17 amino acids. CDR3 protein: CASSLSSGRLANYEQYF. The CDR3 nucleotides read TGTGCCAGCAGTTTAAGTTCTGGGCGGCTAGCGAACTACGAGCAGTACTTC.

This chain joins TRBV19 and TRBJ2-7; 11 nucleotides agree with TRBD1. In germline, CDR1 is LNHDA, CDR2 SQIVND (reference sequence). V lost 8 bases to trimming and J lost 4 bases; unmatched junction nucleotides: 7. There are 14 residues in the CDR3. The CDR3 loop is CASGGQGVPYEQYF. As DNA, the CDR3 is TGTGCCAGTGGGGGACAGGGGGTTCCGTACGAGCAGTACTTC.

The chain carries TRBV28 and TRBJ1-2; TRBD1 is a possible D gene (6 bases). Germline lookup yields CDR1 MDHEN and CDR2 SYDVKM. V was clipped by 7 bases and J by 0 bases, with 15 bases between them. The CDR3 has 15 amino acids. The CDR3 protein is CASKGTGGPNYGYTF. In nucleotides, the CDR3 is TGTGCCAGCAAAGGAACCGGGGGCCCTAACTATGGCTACACCTTC.

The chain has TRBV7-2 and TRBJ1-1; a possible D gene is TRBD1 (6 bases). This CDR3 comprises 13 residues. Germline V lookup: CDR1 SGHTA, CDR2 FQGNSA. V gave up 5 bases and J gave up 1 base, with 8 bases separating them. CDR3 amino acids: CASSRTENTEAFF. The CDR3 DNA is TGTGCCAGCAGCAGGACAGAGAACACTGAAGCTTTCTTT.

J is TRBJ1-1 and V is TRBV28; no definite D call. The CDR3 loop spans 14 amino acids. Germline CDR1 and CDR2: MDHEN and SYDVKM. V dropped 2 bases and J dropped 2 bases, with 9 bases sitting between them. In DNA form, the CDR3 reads TGTGCCAGCAGTTTACAGGATTCAAACACTGAAGCTTTCTTT. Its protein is CASSLQDSNTEAFF.

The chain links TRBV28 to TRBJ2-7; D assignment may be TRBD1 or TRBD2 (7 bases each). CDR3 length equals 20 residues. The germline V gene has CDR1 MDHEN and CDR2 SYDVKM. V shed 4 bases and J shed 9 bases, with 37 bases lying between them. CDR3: CASSSQGGRESLGRLRGQYF. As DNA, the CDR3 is TGTGCCAGCAGTTCCCAGGGGGGGCGGGAGTCCTTGGGACGACTACGAGGGCAGTACTTC.

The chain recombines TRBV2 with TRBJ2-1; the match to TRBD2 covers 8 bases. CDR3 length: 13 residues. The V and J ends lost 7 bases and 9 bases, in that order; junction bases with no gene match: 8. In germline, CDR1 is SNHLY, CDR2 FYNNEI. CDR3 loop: CASIPLAGTEQFF. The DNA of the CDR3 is TGTGCCAGCATCCCCCTAGCGGGCACTGAGCAGTTCTTC.

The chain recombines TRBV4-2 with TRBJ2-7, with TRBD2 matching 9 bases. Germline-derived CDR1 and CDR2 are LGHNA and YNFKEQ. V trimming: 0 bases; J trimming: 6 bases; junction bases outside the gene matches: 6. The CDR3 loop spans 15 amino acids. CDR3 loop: CASSQDLAGASEQYF. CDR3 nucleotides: TGTGCCAGCAGCCAAGACTTAGCGGGAGCTTCCGAGCAGTACTTC.

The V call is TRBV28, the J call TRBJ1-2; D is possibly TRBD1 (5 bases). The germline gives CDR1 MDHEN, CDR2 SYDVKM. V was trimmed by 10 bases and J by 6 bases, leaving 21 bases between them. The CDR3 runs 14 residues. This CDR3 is CATTQTAGWDGYTF. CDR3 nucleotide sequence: TGTGCCACCACACAGACAGCAGGGTGGGATGGCTACACCTTC.

DNA for the CDR3: TGTGCCAGCAGCTGGGAAGCGGATCAGCCCCAGCATTTT. Protein sequence: CASSWEADQPQHF. V and J are TRBV5-5 and TRBJ1-5; D is unresolved. Germline values: CDR1 SGHKS, CDR2 YYEKEE (reference sequence). The CDR3 loop spans 13 amino acids. Between the trimmed V and J ends, which lost 3 bases and 5 bases, there was a span of 9 bases.

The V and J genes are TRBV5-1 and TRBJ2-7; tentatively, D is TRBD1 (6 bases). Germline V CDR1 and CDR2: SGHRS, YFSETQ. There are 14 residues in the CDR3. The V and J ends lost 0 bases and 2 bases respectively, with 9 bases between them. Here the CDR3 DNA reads TGCGCCAGCAGCTTGGCAGGGGAGCCCTACGAGCAGTACTTC. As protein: CASSLAGEPYEQYF.

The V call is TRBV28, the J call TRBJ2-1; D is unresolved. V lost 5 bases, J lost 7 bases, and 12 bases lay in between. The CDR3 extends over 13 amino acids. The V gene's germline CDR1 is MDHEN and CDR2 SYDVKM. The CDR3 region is CASSGVGLNEQFF. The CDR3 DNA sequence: TGTGCCAGCAGTGGGGTTGGGTTGAATGAGCAGTTCTTC.

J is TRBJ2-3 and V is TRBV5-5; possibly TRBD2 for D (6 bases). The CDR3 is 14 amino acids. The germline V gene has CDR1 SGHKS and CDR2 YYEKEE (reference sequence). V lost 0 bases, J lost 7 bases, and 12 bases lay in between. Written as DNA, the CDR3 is TGTGCCAGCAGCTTGGGGAGGGTCGACAATACGCAGTATTTT. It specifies CASSLGRVDNTQYF.

CDR3 in DNA: TGTGCCAGCTCACCACGAACCCCGGGACAGGGGGGGGATGAGCAGTTCTTC. Translated: CASSPRTPGQGGDEQFF. The chain links TRBV18 to TRBJ2-1, with 11 nucleotides matching TRBD1. Germline CDR1 KGHSH, CDR2 LQKENI. V lost 1 base to trimming and J lost 8 bases; unmatched junction nucleotides: 10. The CDR3 length is 17 residues.

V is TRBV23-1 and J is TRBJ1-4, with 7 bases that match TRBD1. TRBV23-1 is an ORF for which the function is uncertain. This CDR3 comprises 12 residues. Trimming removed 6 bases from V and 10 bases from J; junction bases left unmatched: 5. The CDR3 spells CASRQGMRKLFF. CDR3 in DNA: TGCGCCAGCAGACAGGGGATGAGAAAACTGTTTTTT.